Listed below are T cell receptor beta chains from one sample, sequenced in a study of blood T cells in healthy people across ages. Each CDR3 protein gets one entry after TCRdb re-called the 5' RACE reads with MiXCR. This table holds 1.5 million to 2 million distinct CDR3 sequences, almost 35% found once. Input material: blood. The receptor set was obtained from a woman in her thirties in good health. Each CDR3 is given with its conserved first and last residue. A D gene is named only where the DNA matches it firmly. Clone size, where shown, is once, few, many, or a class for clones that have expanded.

CAWSLQGLSTDTQYF,TGTGCCTGGAGCCTACAGGGCCTAAGCACAGATACGCAGTATTTT,.,.,TRBJ2-3,TRBV30
CASSPEEHWNTEAFF,TGTGCCAGCTCACCGGAGGAACATTGGAACACTGAAGCTTTCTTT,.,.,TRBJ1-1,TRBV18
CASSRRGTTGGYEQYF,TGTGCCAGCAGCCGTAGGGGGACCACCGGTGGCTACGAGCAGTACTTC,.,.,TRBJ2-7,TRBV6-5
CASSQRQGVSYEQYF,TGCGCCAGCAGCCAGCGACAGGGGGTCTCCTACGAGCAGTACTTC,TRBD1,.,TRBJ2-7,TRBV4-3
CASSPEVGGRGYTF,TGTGCCAGCAGCCCCGAGGTAGGGGGTCGAGGCTACACCTTC,.,few,TRBJ1-2,TRBV7-2
CASRLLIGEQFF,TGTGCCAGCAGATTATTGATCGGGGAGCAGTTCTTC,.,few,TRBJ2-1,TRBV5-5
CSARGASGRAETQYF,TGCAGTGCTAGGGGGGCTAGCGGGAGAGCAGAGACCCAGTACTTC,TRBD2,few,TRBJ2-5,TRBV20-1
CASSSESEQYF,TGTGCCAGCAGTTCTGAGTCCGAGCAGTACTTC,.,.,TRBJ2-7,TRBV28
CASSLSIGGQRYEQYF,TGTGCCAGCAGTTTATCGATTGGGGGGCAGAGGTACGAGCAGTACTTC,.,.,TRBJ2-7,TRBV27
CASSVDAGELFF,TGTGCCAGCAGCGTAGACGCCGGGGAGCTGTTTTTT,.,few,TRBJ2-2,TRBV9
CASSVGMGASDTQYF,TGTGCCAGCAGCGTAGGGATGGGTGCGTCAGATACGCAGTATTTT,.,.,TRBJ2-3,TRBV9
CASSTGRGAYEQYF,TGTGCCAGCAGCACCGGGAGAGGAGCCTACGAGCAGTACTTC,.,.,TRBJ2-7,TRBV7-2
CASSFSGGGNFGDTQYF,TGCGCCAGCAGCTTTTCCGGCGGGGGGAATTTTGGAGATACGCAGTATTTT,TRBD2,.,TRBJ2-3,TRBV7-9
CSAGTRMNGEQYF,TGCAGCGCCGGGACTAGAATGAATGGCGAGCAGTACTTC,TRBD2,.,TRBJ2-7,TRBV29-1
CAISESAGGTFHAYEQYF,TGTGCCATCAGTGAGTCAGCGGGGGGGACCTTTCACGCCTACGAGCAGTACTTC,TRBD2,.,TRBJ2-7,TRBV10-3
CASSQVHYGTTRYEQYF,TGTGCCAGCAGCCAAGTGCATTATGGGACTACCCGCTACGAGCAGTACTTC,TRBD2,once,TRBJ2-7,TRBV4-2
CASKTVNTGELFF,TGTGCCAGCAAGACAGTGAACACCGGGGAGCTGTTTTTT,.,.,TRBJ2-2,TRBV5-8
CASSLPGGPRNEQFF,TGTGCCAGCAGCTTGCCGGGGGGGCCTCGCAATGAGCAGTTCTTC,TRBD2,.,TRBJ2-1,TRBV13
CASSQRTDQETQYF,TGTGCCAGCTCACAAAGGACAGACCAAGAGACCCAGTACTTC,.,few,TRBJ2-5,TRBV18
CSVSVPKNIQYF,TGCAGTGTTAGCGTACCCAAAAACATTCAGTACTTC,.,.,TRBJ2-4,TRBV20-1
CSVGGGTEAFF,TGCAGCGTTGGGGGGGGTACTGAAGCTTTCTTT,.,many,TRBJ1-1,TRBV29-1
CASGFDRGGNEQFF,TGTGCCAGCGGCTTTGACAGGGGAGGCAATGAGCAGTTCTTC,TRBD1,few,TRBJ2-1,TRBV9
CASSRTYEQFF,TGTGCCAGCAGTAGGACTTATGAGCAGTTCTTC,.,.,TRBJ2-1,TRBV7-9
CASSLAAGIHQGGYTF,TGTGCCAGCAGCTTAGCCGCAGGGATCCACCAAGGTGGCTACACCTTC,.,medium-sized,TRBJ1-2,TRBV7-2
CASSVRDWGRNEQFF,TGCGCCAGCAGCGTCCGGGACTGGGGTCGCAATGAGCAGTTCTTC,.,many,TRBJ2-1,TRBV5-1
CASSQAGTDNNYGYTF,TGCGCCAGCAGCCAAGCCGGGACGGATAATAACTATGGCTACACCTTC,.,many,TRBJ1-2,TRBV4-1
CASSLIAGTPNTEAFF,TGTGCCAGCAGCCTCATTGCCGGGACACCCAACACTGAAGCTTTCTTT,.,.,TRBJ1-1,TRBV6-1
CASSLWGYGKETQYF,TGTGCCAGCAGCTTGTGGGGATACGGGAAAGAGACCCAGTACTTC,.,.,TRBJ2-5,TRBV5-6
CASSVEGRINSPLHF,TGTGCCAGCAGCGTAGAGGGGAGAATTAATTCACCCCTCCACTTT,.,few,TRBJ1-6,TRBV9
CASSLEGGTRELFF,TGCGCCAGCAGCTTGGAAGGGGGCACCCGGGAGCTGTTTTTT,TRBD1,few,TRBJ2-2,TRBV5-1
CASSLGSGLNNQPQHF,TGTGCCAGCAGCTTAGGATCGGGGCTTAACAATCAGCCCCAGCATTTT,.,.,TRBJ1-5,TRBV7-9
CASSSSLATDTQYF,TGTGCCAGCAGCTCGTCCCTCGCAACAGATACGCAGTATTTT,.,.,TRBJ2-3,TRBV9
CASSLYPRTGGAQYF,TGTGCCAGCAGTTTATACCCCCGGACAGGGGGAGCGCAGTACTTC,TRBD1,.,TRBJ2-7,TRBV27
CASSLLPGGASIQYF,TGCGCCAGCAGTCTTTTACCAGGAGGGGCCAGCATTCAGTACTTC,.,once,TRBJ2-4,TRBV5-1
CSAREGSGLGVNTEAFF,TGCAGTGCTAGAGAGGGGTCTGGCCTGGGGGTGAACACTGAAGCTTTCTTT,.,.,TRBJ1-1,TRBV20-1
CAWSFDYGYTF,TGTGCCTGGAGTTTCGACTATGGCTACACCTTC,.,.,TRBJ1-2,TRBV30
CSATRPAPYEQYF,TGCAGTGCCACCAGGCCCGCCCCCTACGAGCAGTACTTC,.,.,TRBJ2-7,TRBV20-1
CASSSLGMSSDTQYF,TGTGCCAGCAGTTCTCTAGGGATGAGTTCAGATACGCAGTATTTT,.,.,TRBJ2-3,TRBV28
CSARDTHPGGYTF,TGCAGTGCTAGAGATACCCACCCGGGGGGCTACACCTTC,.,few,TRBJ1-2,TRBV20-1
CASSLALVEEQFF,TGTGCCAGCAGCTTAGCGCTGGTCGAGGAGCAGTTCTTC,.,few,TRBJ2-1,TRBV7-4
CASSQLRGFTSGEREQYF,TGTGCCAGCAGCCAACTAAGAGGCTTTACTAGCGGGGAGCGCGAGCAGTACTTC,TRBD2,.,TRBJ2-7,TRBV3-1
CASGLAYAGPTGQYF,TGTGCCAGCGGACTAGCTTATGCCGGTCCTACTGGGCAGTACTTC,TRBD2,many,TRBJ2-7,TRBV6-2/TRBV6-3
CSATPDREASTDTQYF,TGCAGTGCTACACCCGACAGGGAGGCTAGCACAGATACGCAGTATTTT,.,few,TRBJ2-3,TRBV20-1
CASSLELAGERTDTQYF,TGTGCCAGCAGCTTAGAGCTAGCGGGAGAGAGGACAGATACGCAGTATTTT,TRBD2,few,TRBJ2-3,TRBV7-2
CASSLMSGGSSTDTQYF,TGTGCCAGCAGCTTAATGAGCGGGGGGTCTAGCACAGATACGCAGTATTTT,TRBD2,few,TRBJ2-3,TRBV7-6
CARTEGRMNTEAFF,TGTGCCAGGACGGAGGGACGGATGAACACTGAAGCTTTCTTT,.,.,TRBJ1-1,TRBV2
CATSDPDRYQETQYF,TGTGCCACCAGTGATCCCGACAGATACCAAGAGACCCAGTACTTC,.,.,TRBJ2-5,TRBV24-1
CASSLMGRSTDTQYF,TGTGCCAGCAGCTTAATGGGCCGGTCCACAGATACGCAGTATTTT,.,.,TRBJ2-3,TRBV7-2
CARLQGIQTQYF,TGTGCCAGACTCCAGGGTATCCAGACCCAGTACTTC,.,.,TRBJ2-5,TRBV19
CASSYSAGTSGYEQYF,TGTGCCAGCAGTTACTCAGCCGGGACTAGCGGCTACGAGCAGTACTTC,TRBD2,few,TRBJ2-7,TRBV6-5
CSVEGGSMDTGQFF,TGCAGCGTTGAAGGGGGGAGCATGGATACCGGACAGTTCTTC,.,many,TRBJ2-1,TRBV29-1
CAGTSGRAGGSDTQYF,TGTGCCGGCACCTCCGGGAGAGCGGGAGGGTCAGATACGCAGTATTTT,TRBD2,once,TRBJ2-3,TRBV3-1
CASSIGGTSSYEQYF,TGTGCCAGCAGCATAGGAGGGACCTCTTCCTACGAGCAGTACTTC,.,.,TRBJ2-7,TRBV7-9
CASSLDKIETQYF,TGTGCCAGCAGCTTAGATAAGATTGAGACCCAGTACTTC,.,.,TRBJ2-5,TRBV11-2
CSVEGDGATDYEQYF,TGCAGCGTTGAAGGGGATGGTGCGACAGACTACGAGCAGTACTTC,.,.,TRBJ2-7,TRBV29-1
CASSRTDGYNEQFF,TGTGCCAGCAGCCGGACAGATGGTTACAATGAGCAGTTCTTC,.,.,TRBJ2-1,TRBV3-1
CASRRETGVNVLTF,TGTGCCAGCAGGAGGGAAACTGGGGTCAACGTCCTGACTTTC,.,once,TRBJ2-6,TRBV27